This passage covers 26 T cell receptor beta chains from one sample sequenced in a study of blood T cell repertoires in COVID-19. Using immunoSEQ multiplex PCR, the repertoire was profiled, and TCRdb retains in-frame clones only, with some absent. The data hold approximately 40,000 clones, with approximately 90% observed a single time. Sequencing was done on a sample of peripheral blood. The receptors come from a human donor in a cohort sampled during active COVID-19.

Here the CDR3 DNA reads TGTGCCAGCAGTTCACTAGCGGGAAACAAAAACATTCAGTACTTC. This codes for CASSSLAGNKNIQYF. This chain connects TRBV6-5 to TRBJ2-4; TRBD2 matches at 10 bases. J lost 3 bases, V lost 4 bases, and 3 bases had no gene match. The germline gives CDR1 MNHEY, CDR2 SVGAGI. The CDR3 is 15 amino acids.

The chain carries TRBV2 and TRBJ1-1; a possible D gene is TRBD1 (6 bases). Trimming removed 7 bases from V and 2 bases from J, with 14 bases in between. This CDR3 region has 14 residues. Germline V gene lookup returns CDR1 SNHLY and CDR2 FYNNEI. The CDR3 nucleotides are TGTGCCAGCACTAAGGGGGGGCAAAACACTGAAGCTTTCTTT. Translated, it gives CASTKGGQNTEAFF.

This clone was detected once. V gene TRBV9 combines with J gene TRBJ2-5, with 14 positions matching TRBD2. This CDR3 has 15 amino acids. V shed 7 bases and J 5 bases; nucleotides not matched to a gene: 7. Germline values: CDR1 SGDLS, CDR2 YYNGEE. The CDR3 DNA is TGTGCCAGCGCGACTAGCGGGAGGGCCTATGAGACCCAGTACTTC. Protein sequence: CASATSGRAYETQYF.

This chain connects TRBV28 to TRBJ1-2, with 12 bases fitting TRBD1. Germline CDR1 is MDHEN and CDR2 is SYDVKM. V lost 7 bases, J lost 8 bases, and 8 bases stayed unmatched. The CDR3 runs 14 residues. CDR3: CASTWGQGAGGYTF. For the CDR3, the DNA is TGTGCCAGCACATGGGGACAGGGGGCCGGGGGCTACACCTTC.

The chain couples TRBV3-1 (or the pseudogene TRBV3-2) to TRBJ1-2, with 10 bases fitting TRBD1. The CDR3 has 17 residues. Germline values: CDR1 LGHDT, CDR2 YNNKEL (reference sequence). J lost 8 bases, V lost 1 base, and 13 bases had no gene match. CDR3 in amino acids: CASSQGWRGDRGGGYTF. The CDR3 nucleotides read TGTGCCAGCAGCCAAGGCTGGCGGGGGGACAGGGGTGGCGGCTACACCTTC.

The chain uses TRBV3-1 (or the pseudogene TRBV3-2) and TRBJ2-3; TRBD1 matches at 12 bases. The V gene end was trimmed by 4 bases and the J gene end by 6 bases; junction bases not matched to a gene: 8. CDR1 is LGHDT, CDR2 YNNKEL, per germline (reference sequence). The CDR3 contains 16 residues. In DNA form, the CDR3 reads TGTGCCAGCAGCCTTCGCCGGGACAGGGGGCGGGATACGCAGTATTTT. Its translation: CASSLRRDRGRDTQYF.

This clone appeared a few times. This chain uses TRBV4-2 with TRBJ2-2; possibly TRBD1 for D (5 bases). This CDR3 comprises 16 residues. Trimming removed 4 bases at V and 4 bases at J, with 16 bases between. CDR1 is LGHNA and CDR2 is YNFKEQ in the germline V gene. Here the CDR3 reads CASSPARTGATGELFF. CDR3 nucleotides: TGTGCCAGCAGCCCCGCCCGAACTGGGGCCACCGGGGAGCTGTTTTTT.

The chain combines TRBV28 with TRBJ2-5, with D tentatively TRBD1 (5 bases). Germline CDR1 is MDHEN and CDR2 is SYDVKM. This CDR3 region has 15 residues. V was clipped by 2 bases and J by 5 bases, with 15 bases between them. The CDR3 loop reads CASSLPSQGGETQYF. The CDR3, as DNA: TGTGCCAGCAGTTTACCCTCCCAGGGTGGGGAGACCCAGTACTTC.

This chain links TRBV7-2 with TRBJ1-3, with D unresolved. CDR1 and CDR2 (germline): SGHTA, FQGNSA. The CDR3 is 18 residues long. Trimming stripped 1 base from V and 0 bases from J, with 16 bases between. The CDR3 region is CASSLGSAGRSSGNTIYF. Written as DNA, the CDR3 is TGTGCCAGCAGCTTAGGCTCGGCAGGCCGTAGCTCTGGAAACACCATATATTTT.

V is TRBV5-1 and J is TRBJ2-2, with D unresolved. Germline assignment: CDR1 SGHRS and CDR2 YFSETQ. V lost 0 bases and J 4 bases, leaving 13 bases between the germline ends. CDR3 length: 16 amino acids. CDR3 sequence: CASSLGLQTGTGELFF. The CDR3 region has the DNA TGCGCCAGCAGCTTGGGGCTCCAGACGGGCACCGGGGAGCTGTTTTTT.

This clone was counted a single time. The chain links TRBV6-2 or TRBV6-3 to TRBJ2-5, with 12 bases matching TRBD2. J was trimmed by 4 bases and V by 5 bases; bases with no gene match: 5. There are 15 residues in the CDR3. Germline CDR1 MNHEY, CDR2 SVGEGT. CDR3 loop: CASSRLAGDPETQYF. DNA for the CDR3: TGTGCCAGCAGTAGACTAGCGGGAGACCCAGAGACCCAGTACTTC.

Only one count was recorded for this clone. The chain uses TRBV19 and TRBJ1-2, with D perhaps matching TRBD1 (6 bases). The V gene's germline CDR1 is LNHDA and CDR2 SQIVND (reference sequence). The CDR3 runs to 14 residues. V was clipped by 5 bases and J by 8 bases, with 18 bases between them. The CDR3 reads CASSPDRPFWGYTF. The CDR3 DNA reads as TGTGCCAGTAGTCCCGACAGGCCTTTTTGGGGCTACACCTTC.

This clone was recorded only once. CDR3 residues: CASSRGQSYEQYF. Here the CDR3 DNA reads TGTGCCAGCAGCCGTGGACAGTCCTACGAGCAGTACTTC. The rearrangement uses TRBV6-6 and TRBJ2-7; possibly TRBD1 for D (6 bases). In germline, CDR1 is MNHNY, CDR2 SVGAGI (reference sequence). Between the trimmed V and J ends, which lost 6 bases and 1 base, there was a span of 10 bases. CDR3 length: 13 amino acids.

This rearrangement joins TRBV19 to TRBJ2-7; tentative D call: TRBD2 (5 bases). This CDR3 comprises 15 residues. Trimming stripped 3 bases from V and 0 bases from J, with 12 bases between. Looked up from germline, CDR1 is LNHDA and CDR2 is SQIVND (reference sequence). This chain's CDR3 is CASSIEGVPSYEQYF. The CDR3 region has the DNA TGTGCCAGTAGTATCGAGGGAGTCCCCTCCTACGAGCAGTACTTC.

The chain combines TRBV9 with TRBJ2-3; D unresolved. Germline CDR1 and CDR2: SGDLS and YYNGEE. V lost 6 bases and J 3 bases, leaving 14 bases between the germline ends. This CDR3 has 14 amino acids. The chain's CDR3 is CASNAPSETDTQYF. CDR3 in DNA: TGTGCCAGCAACGCACCCTCCGAGACAGATACGCAGTATTTT.

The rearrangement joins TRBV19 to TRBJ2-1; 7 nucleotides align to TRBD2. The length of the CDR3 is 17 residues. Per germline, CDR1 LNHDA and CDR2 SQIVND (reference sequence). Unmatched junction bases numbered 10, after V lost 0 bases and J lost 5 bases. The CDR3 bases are TGTGCCAGTAGTATAGATCTAAGGAGGGAGGGCCACAATGAGCAGTTCTTC. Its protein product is CASSIDLRREGHNEQFF.

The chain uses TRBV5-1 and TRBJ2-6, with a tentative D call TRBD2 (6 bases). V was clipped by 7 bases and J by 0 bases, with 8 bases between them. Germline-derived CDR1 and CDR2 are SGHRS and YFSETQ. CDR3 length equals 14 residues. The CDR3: CASGSGSGANVLTF. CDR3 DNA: TGCGCCAGCGGTAGCGGCTCTGGGGCCAACGTCCTGACTTTC.

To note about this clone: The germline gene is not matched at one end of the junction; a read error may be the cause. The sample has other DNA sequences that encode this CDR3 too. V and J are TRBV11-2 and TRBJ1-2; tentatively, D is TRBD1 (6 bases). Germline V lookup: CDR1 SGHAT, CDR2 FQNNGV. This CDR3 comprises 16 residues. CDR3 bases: TGTGCCAGCAGCCTAGATCACCCAGGGGCAGGGTATGGCTACACCTTC. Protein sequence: CASSLDHPGAGYGYTF.

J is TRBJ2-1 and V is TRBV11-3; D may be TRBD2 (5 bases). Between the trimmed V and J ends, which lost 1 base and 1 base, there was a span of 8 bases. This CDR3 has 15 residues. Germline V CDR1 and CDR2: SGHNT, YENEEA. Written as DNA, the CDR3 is TGTGCCAGCAGCTTAGGGGTAGCGTCCTACAATGAGCAGTTCTTC. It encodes CASSLGVASYNEQFF.

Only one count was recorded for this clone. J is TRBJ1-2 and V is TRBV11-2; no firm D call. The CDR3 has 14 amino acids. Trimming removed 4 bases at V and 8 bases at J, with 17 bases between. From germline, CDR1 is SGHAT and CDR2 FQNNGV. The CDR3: CASSSPRTRGGYTF. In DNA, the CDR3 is TGTGCCAGCAGCTCCCCCCGGACTCGCGGAGGCTACACCTTC.

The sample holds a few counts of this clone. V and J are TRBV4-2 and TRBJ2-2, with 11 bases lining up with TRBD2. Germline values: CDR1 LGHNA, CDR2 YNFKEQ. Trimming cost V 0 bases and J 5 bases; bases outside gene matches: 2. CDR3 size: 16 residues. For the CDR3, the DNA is TGTGCCAGCAGCCAAGAGACTAGCGGGAAAACCGGGGAGCTGTTTTTT. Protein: CASSQETSGKTGELFF.

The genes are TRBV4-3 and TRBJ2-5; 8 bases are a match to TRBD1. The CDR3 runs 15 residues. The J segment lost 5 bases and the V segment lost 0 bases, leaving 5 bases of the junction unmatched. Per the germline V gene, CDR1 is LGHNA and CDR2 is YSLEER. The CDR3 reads CASSQERTGRETQYF. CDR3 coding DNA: TGCGCCAGCAGCCAAGAACGGACAGGGCGGGAGACCCAGTACTTC.

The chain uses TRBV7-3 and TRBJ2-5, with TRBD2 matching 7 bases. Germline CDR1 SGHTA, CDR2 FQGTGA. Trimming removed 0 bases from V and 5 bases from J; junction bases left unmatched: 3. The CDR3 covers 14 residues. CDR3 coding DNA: TGTGCCAGCAGCTTAACAGGGCGGGGGGAGACCCAGTACTTC. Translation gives CASSLTGRGETQYF.

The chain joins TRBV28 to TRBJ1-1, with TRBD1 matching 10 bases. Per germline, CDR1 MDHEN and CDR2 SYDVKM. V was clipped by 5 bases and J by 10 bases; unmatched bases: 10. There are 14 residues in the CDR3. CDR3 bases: TGTGCCAGCAGTATCACCGGGACAGGGGCCCGAGCTTTCTTT. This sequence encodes CASSITGTGARAFF. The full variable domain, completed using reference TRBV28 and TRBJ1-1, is DVKVTQSSRYLVKRTGEKVFLECVQDMDHENMFWYRQDPGLGLRLIYFSYDVKMKEKGDIPEGYSVSREKKERFSLILESASTNQTSMYLCASSITGTGARAFFGQGTRLTVV.

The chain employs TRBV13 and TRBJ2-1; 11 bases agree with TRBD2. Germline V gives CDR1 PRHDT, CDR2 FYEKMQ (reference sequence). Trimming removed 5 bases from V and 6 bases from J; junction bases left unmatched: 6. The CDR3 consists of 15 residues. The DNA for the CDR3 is TGTGCCAGCAGCAAACTAGCGGGAGTCCCCAATGAGCAGTTCTTC. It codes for CASSKLAGVPNEQFF.

CDR3 coding DNA: TGTGCCAGCACCCGAGGGGGGGGCCACTATGGCTACACCTTC. Protein product: CASTRGGGHYGYTF. The V gene is TRBV5-5, the J gene TRBJ1-2; weak D call: TRBD1 (6 bases). Per germline, CDR1 SGHKS and CDR2 YYEKEE (reference sequence). Trimming pared 6 bases from V and 3 bases from J, leaving 15 bases between. The CDR3 is made up of 14 amino acids.